Many counts were recorded for the clone carrying this T cell receptor (beta chain). What it binds is unknown. V gave up 2 bases and J gave up 0 bases, with 17 bases separating them. The CDR3 has 17 residues. Germline V gene sequence: CDR1 MNHEY, CDR2 SVGEGT. The library tagged individual cDNA molecules with unique molecular identifiers. TCRdb used MiXCR to reprocess the RACE reads, holding one entry per CDR3 protein. The sample holds tens of thousands of distinct CDR3 sequences; about 9.3% are singletons and the top ten take around a quarter. This specimen belongs to a study of human T cells and chemical hapten exposure. On the study more broadly: An approximately 2 cm by approximately 2 cm inner upper arm patch received 2% DPC for sensitization. The upper back received 0.01% DPC by patch testing, with results read at 6 days.

Study results and limitations: Sensitization with DPC brought no change to TCRs above 1 in 1000 in frequency.

Time point given: pre-sensitization, week 0. Sample treatment: therapeutic diphenylcyclopropenone sensitization with weekly scalp DPC. The study extracted total RNA from unfractionated whole blood. The chain joins TRBV6-2 or TRBV6-3 to TRBJ2-7; weak D call: TRBD2 (5 bases). The sequencing used whole blood, collected in connection with sensitization to the hapten diphenylcyclopropenone (DPC). The source of this sequence is a man aged 50 or older with alopecia areata. Some clones in this sample may be carry-over from other donors' samples. Here the CDR3 reads CASSYGSGPRTSYEQYF. The CDR3, as DNA: TGTGCCAGCAGTTACGGGAGCGGTCCTCGCACCTCCTACGAGCAGTACTTC.